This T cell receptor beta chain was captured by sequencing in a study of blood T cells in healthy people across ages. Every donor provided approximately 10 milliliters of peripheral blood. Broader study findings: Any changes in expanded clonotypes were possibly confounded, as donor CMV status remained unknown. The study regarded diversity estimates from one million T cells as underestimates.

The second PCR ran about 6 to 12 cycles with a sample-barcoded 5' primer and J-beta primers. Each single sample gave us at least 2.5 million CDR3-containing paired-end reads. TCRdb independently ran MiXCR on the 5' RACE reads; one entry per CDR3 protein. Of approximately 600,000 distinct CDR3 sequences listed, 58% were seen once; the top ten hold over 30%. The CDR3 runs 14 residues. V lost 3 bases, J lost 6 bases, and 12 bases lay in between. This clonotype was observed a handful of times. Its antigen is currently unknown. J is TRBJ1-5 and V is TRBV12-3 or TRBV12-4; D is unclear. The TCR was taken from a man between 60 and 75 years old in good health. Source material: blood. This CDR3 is CASSFDLAGQPQHF. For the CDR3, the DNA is TGTGCCAGCAGTTTCGACCTGGCGGGTCAGCCCCAGCATTTT.